The 28 T cell receptor beta chains listed next were all sequenced from one sample in a study of cytomegalovirus exposure and HLA in healthy donors. In the PCR, 60 Vbeta and 13 Jbeta primers were used. The data were produced by immunoSEQ multiplex PCR, yet TCRdb's version contains in-frame clones alone and is incomplete. Of some 110,000 clones in the sample, approximately 70% were seen once. Sample: PBMCs. These receptors all stem from a young man in good health and CMV-seronegative.

This rearrangement joins TRBV4-3 to TRBJ2-7, with D possibly TRBD1 on 5 matching bases. CDR1 is LGHNA, CDR2 YSLEER, per germline. Trimming left V 6 bases short and J 4 bases short, with 25 bases between. The CDR3 has 17 residues. The CDR3 is CASRAYDSSFGLYEQYF. In nucleotides, the CDR3 is TGCGCCAGCAGGGCCTACGACAGTTCTTTTGGATTGTACGAGCAGTACTTC.

This clone came up a few times. The CDR3 DNA follows: TGTGCCATCAGTGAGAGGGACACCCCTAACTATGGCTACACCTTC. Its translation is CAISERDTPNYGYTF. The chain links TRBV10-3 to TRBJ1-2, with D possibly matching TRBD1 (6 bases). CDR1 and CDR2 from the germline V gene are ENHRY and SYGVKD. V was pared by 2 bases and J by 0 bases, with 10 bases between. This CDR3 spans 15 amino acids.

This rearrangement joins TRBV2 to TRBJ1-1; TRBD1 aligns across 9 bases. CDR3 size: 15 residues. CDR1 is SNHLY, CDR2 FYNNEI, per germline. V shed 5 bases and J 5 bases; nucleotides not matched to a gene: 9. CDR3 sequence reads: CASSPQQTGGTEAFF. CDR3 in DNA: TGTGCCAGCAGTCCCCAACAGACAGGGGGAACTGAAGCTTTCTTT. Variable domain in full (rest from reference TRBV2 and TRBJ1-1): EPEVTQTPSHQVTQMGQEVILRCVPISNHLYFYWYRQILGQKVEFLVSFYNNEISEKSEIFDDQFSVERPDGSNFTLKIRSTKLEDSAMYFCASSPQQTGGTEAFFGQGTRLTVV.

V is TRBV5-6 and J is TRBJ2-7; 7 bases are shared with TRBD1. Germline V gene data show CDR1 as SGHDT and CDR2 as YYEEEE. V lost 2 bases and J lost 4; bases outside the gene matches: 12. The CDR3 length is 16 residues. The CDR3, as DNA: TGTGCCAGCAGCTTCACACCGACAGGGATAGTTTACGAGCAGTACTTC. It is translated as CASSFTPTGIVYEQYF.

This chain connects TRBV28 to TRBJ2-1, with 7 bases identical to TRBD2. Per the germline V gene, CDR1 is MDHEN and CDR2 is SYDVKM. This CDR3 is 17 amino acids long. V trimming: 4 bases; J trimming: 0 bases; junction bases outside the gene matches: 9. The CDR3: CASSSAGEPSSYNEQFF. The DNA of the CDR3 is TGTGCCAGCAGTTCGGCGGGAGAACCGAGCTCCTACAATGAGCAGTTCTTC.

This clone was recorded only once. The chain joins TRBV6-6 to TRBJ1-1; D is possibly TRBD1 (5 bases). The germline gives CDR1 MNHNY, CDR2 SVGAGI (reference sequence). The CDR3 runs to 12 residues. V lost 5 bases, J lost 2 bases, and 6 bases lay in between. CDR3 sequence (DNA): TGTGCCAGCAGTACAGGTAACACTGAAGCTTTCTTT. Translating it yields CASSTGNTEAFF.

The CDR3 loop reads CASSPRTNEKLFF. In nucleotides, the CDR3 is TGTGCCAGCAGTCCCAGAACGAATGAAAAACTGTTTTTT. This sequence joins TRBV5-6 and TRBJ1-4; D gene uncertain. This CDR3 spans 13 amino acids. V lost 5 bases and J 5 bases, leaving 10 bases between the germline ends. Germline V gives CDR1 SGHDT, CDR2 YYEEEE.

A word on this clone: This CDR3 is also generated by other DNA sequences in the sample. The chain uses TRBV9 and TRBJ1-2; 11 nucleotides align to TRBD1. This CDR3 has 18 amino acids. CDR1 and CDR2 from the germline V gene are SGDLS and YYNGEE. Unmatched junction bases numbered 20, after V lost 7 bases and J lost 6 bases. This chain's CDR3 is CASGSSYTGTGGLHGYTF. CDR3 nucleotide sequence: TGTGCCAGCGGCTCCTCTTATACCGGGACAGGGGGGCTCCATGGCTACACCTTC.

This clone was counted only a few times. The chain employs TRBV5-6 and TRBJ2-7; D is possibly TRBD2 (6 bases). Per the germline V gene, CDR1 is SGHDT and CDR2 is YYEEEE. The CDR3 contains 15 residues. V was trimmed by 0 bases and J by 5 bases, leaving 15 bases between them. In DNA form, the CDR3 reads TGTGCCAGCAGCTTGGATCGACTAGTTATGCACGAGCAGTACTTC. This translates into CASSLDRLVMHEQYF.

This chain joins TRBV23-1 and TRBJ1-2; perhaps TRBD1 as D (5 bases). TRBV23-1 is labeled an ORF, and its function is uncertain. This CDR3 contains 18 residues. With 8 bases removed from V and 2 bases from J, the gap between germline ends came to 27 bases. The CDR3 DNA follows: TGCGCCAGCGCGAAGACAGATACGGCCCTTACCCTAAACTATGGCTACACCTTC. Its protein is CASAKTDTALTLNYGYTF.

The V and J genes are TRBV27 and TRBJ2-2; 8 bases match TRBD2. This CDR3 region has 13 residues. V shed 3 bases and J 6 bases; nucleotides not matched to a gene: 0. Germline CDR1 and CDR2: MNHEY and SMNVEV (reference sequence). CDR3 region: CASSFGGAGELFF. The DNA of the CDR3 is TGTGCCAGCAGTTTCGGGGGGGCCGGGGAGCTGTTTTTT.

The chain joins TRBV12-5 to TRBJ1-5; 7 nucleotides match TRBD1. The CDR3 covers 18 residues. Per germline, CDR1 LGHNT and CDR2 FRNRAP. The junction had 14 bases not matched to a gene; V was cut back by 6 bases and J by 0 bases. The CDR3 nucleotides are TGTGCTAGTGGGCCTGAAAGACAGGGAATTTATAGCAATCAGCCCCAGCATTTT. Translation: CASGPERQGIYSNQPQHF.

The chain uses TRBV6-5 and TRBJ1-2; D is possibly TRBD1 (6 bases). Trimming cost V 4 bases and J 8 bases, with 11 bases left between them. The CDR3 length is 12 residues. CDR1 MNHEY and CDR2 SVGAGI come from the germline V gene. The CDR3, as DNA: TGTGCCAGCAGTTGGAACAGGGAAGGCTACACCTTC. Amino acids: CASSWNREGYTF.

This clone was counted once. This CDR3 is also generated by other DNA sequences in the sample. The J gene is TRBJ2-1, the V gene TRBV11-3; 14 positions match TRBD2. This CDR3 comprises 15 residues. The germline V gene encodes CDR1 SGHNT and CDR2 YENEEA. Trimming cost V 4 bases and J 8 bases; bases outside gene matches: 4. The CDR3 bases are TGTGCCAGCAGCTATGGGACTAGCGGGAGTGATGAGCAGTTCTTC. Protein: CASSYGTSGSDEQFF. Using reference TRBV11-3 and TRBJ2-1 for the parts outside the CDR3, the full variable domain is EAGVVQSPRYKIIEKKQPVAFWCNPISGHNTLYWYLQNLGQGPELLIRYENEEAVDDSQLPKDRFSAERLKGVDSTLKIQPAELGDSAVYLCASSYGTSGSDEQFFGPGTRLTVL.

This sequence joins TRBV5-1 and TRBJ2-5; 8 positions match TRBD2. The J call may not be correct, given that the DNA end is closer to TRBJ2-7. Germline V gene sequence: CDR1 SGHRS, CDR2 YFSETQ. CDR3 length: 15 residues. Written as DNA, the CDR3 is TGCGCCAGCAGCGGTGGAAGCGGGAGTGGGTACGAGCAGTACTTC. Translating it yields CASSGGSGSGYEQYF.

The V call is TRBV5-1, the J call TRBJ2-1; 10 positions match TRBD2. Germline lookup yields CDR1 SGHRS and CDR2 YFSETQ. J gave up 5 bases and V 0 bases, and 8 bases lay outside the gene matches. This CDR3 contains 17 residues. The CDR3, as DNA: TGCGCCAGCAGCTTGGGGGTCAGGACTAGCGGAGACAATGAGCAGTTCTTC. Translation gives CASSLGVRTSGDNEQFF.

This chain joins TRBV6-6 and TRBJ1-2; D is uncertain. Per germline, CDR1 MNHNY and CDR2 SVGAGI (reference sequence). V was trimmed by 7 bases and J by 1 base, leaving 13 bases between them. There are 14 residues in the CDR3. CDR3 region: CASTLGSGNYGYTF. Written as DNA, the CDR3 is TGTGCCAGCACCCTCGGGTCGGGTAACTATGGCTACACCTTC.

The genes are TRBV9 and TRBJ2-1, with D tentatively TRBD1 (7 bases). V dropped 4 bases and J dropped 7 bases, with 18 bases sitting between them. Germline values: CDR1 SGDLS, CDR2 YYNGEE. This CDR3 comprises 15 residues. The CDR3 reads CASSSGGQGKNEQFF. The DNA of the CDR3 is TGTGCCAGCAGCTCAGGGGGGCAGGGGAAAAATGAGCAGTTCTTC.

There are a few counts of this clone. The chain carries TRBV13 and TRBJ2-7; 14 bases are shared with TRBD2. Germline values: CDR1 PRHDT, CDR2 FYEKMQ (reference sequence). The CDR3 contains 15 residues. Trimming at V came to 5 bases and at J to 5 bases, leaving 5 bases not matched to a gene. CDR3 DNA: TGTGCCAGCAGCAGACTAGCGGGAGGGCCTAACGAGCAGTACTTC. Translating gives CASSRLAGGPNEQYF.

The chain links TRBV7-2 to TRBJ2-1, with 11 bases matching TRBD2. J was trimmed by 7 bases and V by 7 bases; bases with no gene match: 9. Germline V gene sequence: CDR1 SGHTA, CDR2 FQGNSA. This CDR3 is built from 15 residues. The CDR3 loop reads CASTTTSGSVNEQFF. The CDR3 DNA sequence: TGTGCCAGCACCACTACTAGCGGGAGTGTAAATGAGCAGTTCTTC.

The CDR3 loop is CASSSDRASNQPQHF. Here the CDR3 DNA reads TGTGCCAGCAGTTCTGACAGGGCGAGCAATCAGCCCCAGCATTTT. The rearrangement links TRBV6-5 to TRBJ1-5; 7 nucleotides line up with TRBD1. The CDR3 has 15 residues. V dropped 4 bases and J dropped 1; count of bases not matched to a gene: 4. Germline V lookup: CDR1 MNHEY, CDR2 SVGAGI.

The chain combines TRBV20-1 with TRBJ1-1, with 7 bases matching TRBD1. The CDR3 sequence is 11 residues long. Trimming at V came to 5 bases and at J to 8 bases, leaving 5 bases not matched to a gene. CDR1 and CDR2 (germline): DFQATT, SNEGSKA (reference sequence). The CDR3: CSAHSTGEAFF. Here the CDR3 DNA reads TGCAGTGCTCATTCGACAGGGGAAGCTTTCTTT.

CDR3 residues: CASSGRDSPSYEQYF. As DNA, the CDR3 is TGTGCCAGCAGTGGTCGGGACAGCCCCTCCTACGAGCAGTACTTC. The rearrangement links TRBV6-6 to TRBJ2-7, with 7 bases aligning to TRBD1. The CDR3 length is 15 residues. Germline CDR1 is MNHNY and CDR2 is SVGAGI (reference sequence). J was trimmed by 0 bases and V by 5 bases; bases with no gene match: 7.

On this clone itself: The conserved phenylalanine or tryptophan is not found at the CDR3 terminus, so this likely reflects a read error. The chain links TRBV25-1 to TRBJ2-7; a weak D match, TRBD1 (6 bases). CDR1 MGHDK and CDR2 SYGVNS come from the germline V gene. Trimming left V 2 bases short and J 6 bases short, with 23 bases between. The CDR3 extends over 17 amino acids. The CDR3 loop is CASSEIPPLGGTGEQYL. The CDR3 DNA reads TGTGCCAGCAGTGAAATCCCGCCTCTAGGGGGTACGGGCGAGCAGTACCTC.

The V and J genes are TRBV6-5 and TRBJ1-1, with D hard to call. Germline V lookup: CDR1 MNHEY, CDR2 SVGAGI. CDR3 length equals 14 residues. Trimming stripped 5 bases from V and 0 bases from J, with 10 bases between. In DNA, the CDR3 is TGTGCCAGCAGTCCAATAAACATGAACACTGAAGCTTTCTTT. As protein: CASSPINMNTEAFF.

This CDR3 is CASSRDRDSQLGLFF. The CDR3, as DNA: TGTGCCAGCAGCCGGGACCGGGACTCCCAATTGGGACTGTTTTTT. This chain connects TRBV4-2 to TRBJ1-4, with D possibly matching TRBD1 (5 bases). The CDR3 contains 15 residues. Trimming removed 4 bases from V and 13 bases from J, with 22 bases in between. From germline, CDR1 is LGHNA and CDR2 YNFKEQ.

The table lists this clone with a few counts. The rearrangement joins TRBV7-9 to TRBJ2-2; 12 bases map to TRBD1. J gave up 5 bases and V 5 bases, and 3 bases lay outside the gene matches. In germline, CDR1 is SEHNR, CDR2 FQNEAQ (reference sequence). There are 15 residues in the CDR3. CDR3 sequence: CASSGTGGATGELFF. In nucleotides, the CDR3 is TGTGCCAGCAGCGGGACAGGGGGCGCGACCGGGGAGCTGTTTTTT.

V and J are TRBV28 and TRBJ1-2; no reliable D call. The V end was cut by 5 bases, the J end by 5 bases, with 18 bases between. The germline V gene encodes CDR1 MDHEN and CDR2 SYDVKM. The CDR3 runs to 15 residues. Written as DNA, the CDR3 is TGTGCCAGCAGTCCCCTCGAGAGGGTGATTTATGGCTACACCTTC. Residues: CASSPLERVIYGYTF.